This TCR beta chain was identified during a study of blood T cell repertoires in COVID-19. Study background: The United States, Italy and Spain supplied acute and convalescent COVID-19 samples. T cells, B-cell-depleted T cells, or PBMCs supplied cDNA or gDNA.

Sequenced by immunoSEQ multiplex PCR; TCRdb stores in-frame clones only, minus some. This sample carries about 85,000 clones, almost 90% of them seen once, and the ten largest clones take 3.5% to 5%. The sequencing input was peripheral blood. The source is a woman of 80 years or more with active or convalescent COVID-19.

The DNA for the CDR3 is TGTGCCACCAGTGACGATAGCGGGAGAGCTTACAATGAGCAGTTCTTC. Protein product: CATSDDSGRAYNEQFF. The chain is built from TRBV24-1 and TRBJ2-1; 9 bases are shared with TRBD2. Germline V CDR1 and CDR2: KGHDR, SFDVKD. The length of the CDR3 is 16 residues. The ends lost 4 bases at V and 4 bases at J; junction bases unmatched: 7.